The rows below give T cell receptor beta chains drawn from one sample of a study of T cell responses to AZD1222 COVID-19 vaccine. The assay was immunoSEQ multiplex PCR, and TCRdb's table has in-frame clones only and misses some. The sample records approximately 130,000 clones, 85% to 95% being singletons. This sample comprised peripheral blood, obtained on day 0 of AZD1222 vaccination. The receptors shown here come from an adult in good health. Each CDR3 is given with its conserved first and last residue. D genes are given only for firm matches. Size is stated for part of the rows, as once, few or many counts, or as a class when the clone is expanded.

>.|TRBJ2-2|TRBV28|.
CASSFAGYTGELFF
TGTGCCAGCAGTTTTGCAGGGTACACCGGGGAGCTGTTTTTT
>.|TRBJ2-7|TRBV3-1/TRBV3-2|TRBD2
CASSQETSGSYEQYF
TGTGCCAGCAGCCAAGAGACTAGCGGGAGCTACGAGCAGTACTTC
>.|TRBJ2-3|TRBV19|TRBD1
CASNRGALRGDTQYF
TGTGCCAGTAACCGGGGAGCGCTCAGGGGGGATACGCAGTATTTT
>.|TRBJ1-2|TRBV27|TRBD1
CASRRTGGDHGYTF
TGTGCCAGCAGAAGGACAGGGGGCGATCATGGCTACACCTTC
>.|TRBJ2-2|TRBV6-5|.
CASTATSTGELFF
TGTGCCAGCACCGCCACGTCGACCGGGGAGCTGTTTTTT
>.|TRBJ2-3|TRBV12-5|TRBD2
CASGLVGTSGGIRDTQYF
TGTGCTAGTGGTTTGGTAGGGACTAGCGGGGGTATTAGGGATACGCAGTATTTT
>.|TRBJ1-3|TRBV5-6|.
CASSSAGFGNTIYF
TGTGCCAGCAGCTCCGCGGGCTTCGGAAACACCATATATTTT
>.|TRBJ1-5|TRBV6-2/TRBV6-3|.
CASTPGLPPGGPQHF
TGTGCCAGCACCCCGGGACTTCCCCCGGGGGGGCCCCAGCATTTT
>.|TRBJ1-2|TRBV7-9|.
CASNLAEGPANYGYTF
TGTGCCAGCAACCTGGCCGAGGGCCCAGCTAACTATGGCTACACCTTC
>.|TRBJ1-4|TRBV27|TRBD1
CASRLDRGPGKLFF
TGTGCCAGCAGACTGGACAGGGGGCCTGGAAAACTGTTTTTT
>.|TRBJ2-1|TRBV28|.
CASSSSTQGQFF
.
>.|TRBJ1-5|TRBV7-9|.
CASSQDRTTLHNSNQPQHF
TGTGCCAGCAGCCAAGACCGCACCACGTTGCATAATAGCAATCAGCCCCAGCATTTT
>.|TRBJ1-3|TRBV5-1|TRBD1
CASSSDRGSGNTIYF
TGCGCCAGCAGCTCTGACAGGGGCTCTGGAAACACCATATATTTT
>.|TRBJ2-7|TRBV4-2|.
CASSQDLGQNYEQYF
TGTGCCAGCAGCCAAGATTTAGGGCAGAATTACGAGCAGTACTTC
>.|TRBJ2-5|TRBV7-8|.
CASSLGGLEETQYF
TGTGCCAGCAGCTTAGGTGGCTTAGAAGAGACCCAGTACTTC
>.|TRBJ1-2|TRBV5-6|.
CASSLGGAGGYTF
TGTGCCAGCAGCTTGGGGGGGGCTGGTGGCTACACCTTC
>.|TRBJ1-2|TRBV2|TRBD1
CASSAGTGNGYTF
TGTGCCAGCAGTGCAGGGACAGGGAACGGCTACACCTTC
>.|TRBJ1-6|TRBV6-2/TRBV6-3|.
CASSLRRNDNSPLHF
TGTGCCAGCAGTCTTCGACGGAACGATAATTCACCCCTCCACTTT
>.|TRBJ1-3|TRBV7-2|.
CASSLYRNTIYF
TGTGCCAGCAGCTTATATAGAAACACCATATATTTT
>.|TRBJ2-1|TRBV6-2/TRBV6-3|TRBD2
CASSYSGGRASEQFF
TGTGCCAGCAGTTACTCGGGTGGGAGGGCAAGTGAGCAGTTCTTC
>.|TRBJ1-1|TRBV10-3|TRBD1
CAISELGQGDTEAFF
TGTGCCATCAGTGAGTTAGGACAGGGGGATACTGAAGCTTTCTTT
>once|TRBJ1-1|TRBV7-2|.
CASRSGRGTEAFF
TGTGCCAGCAGATCAGGGAGAGGGACTGAAGCTTTCTTT
>.|TRBJ2-1|TRBV6-6|.
CASSFGTYNEQFF
TGTGCCAGCAGTTTTGGAACCTACAATGAGCAGTTCTTC
>.|TRBJ1-1|TRBV4-3|.
CASSHQQGVEAFF
TGCGCCAGCAGCCACCAGCAGGGAGTAGAAGCTTTCTTT
>.|TRBJ1-5|TRBV13|TRBD1
CASSLGTGGTRPQHF
TGTGCCAGCAGCTTAGGGACAGGGGGAACGCGGCCCCAGCATTTT